Shown below are 9 T cell receptor beta chains from a single sample sequenced in a study of T cells in Graves' hyperthyroidism and ophthalmopathy. RNA transcripts provided the source from which TCR beta CDR3 regions were amplified. Carried out on the TCR CDR3, a first-round RT-PCR used the HTBI primer set. TCRdb fed the multiplex PCR reads into MiXCR, producing one record per CDR3 protein. Among hundreds of thousands of distinct CDR3 sequences, approximately 40% were seen once, and the ten largest hold approximately 31%. The sample comprised blood. The source is a woman between 40 and 50 years old with Graves' hyperthyroidism.

The chain employs TRBV7-6 and TRBJ2-7, with D perhaps matching TRBD2 (5 bases). The CDR3 loop spans 14 amino acids. Germline values: CDR1 SGHVS, CDR2 FNYEAQ. Trimming took 1 base from V and 0 from J, leaving 7 bases between them. CDR3 region: CASSLEAASYEQYF. The CDR3 DNA reads TGTGCCAGCAGCTTAGAAGCGGCCTCCTACGAGCAGTACTTC.

The chain employs TRBV19 and TRBJ2-5; perhaps D is TRBD1 or TRBD2 (5 bases each). Trimming took off 0 bases at V and 5 bases at J, with 13 bases between the two ends. CDR1 LNHDA and CDR2 SQIVND come from the germline V gene (reference sequence). There are 15 residues in the CDR3. CDR3 in DNA: TGTGCCAGTAGTATAGAAGGGTACAGGAGGGAGACCCAGTACTTC. Translating gives CASSIEGYRRETQYF. Full variable domain (missing parts from reference TRBV19 and TRBJ2-5): DGGITQSPKYLFRKEGQNVTLSCEQNLNHDAMYWYRQDPGQGLRLIYYSQIVNDFQKGDIAEGYSVSREKKESFPLTVTSAQKNPTAFYLCASSIEGYRRETQYFGPGTRLLVL.

This clonotype has at least ten counts. The chain joins TRBV29-1 to TRBJ2-7; TRBD1 matches at 9 bases. CDR1 and CDR2 (germline): SQVTM, ANQGSEA. The CDR3 is 12 residues long. The DNA for the CDR3 is TGCACCGCCAAACAGGGGGCTGGAGAGCAGTACTTC. Protein sequence: CTAKQGAGEQYF.

In this sample, this clonotype turned up many times. The V and J genes are TRBV20-1 and TRBJ2-7; 16 bases fit TRBD2. The CDR3 extends over 15 amino acids. V gave up 0 bases and J gave up 6 bases; unmatched junction bases: 2. CDR1 DFQATT and CDR2 SNEGSKA come from the germline V gene (reference sequence). The CDR3 is CSARDGTSGRGEQYF. The CDR3 DNA sequence: TGCAGTGCTAGAGACGGGACTAGCGGGAGGGGCGAGCAGTACTTC.

Many counts were recorded for this clonotype. The rearrangement uses TRBV19 and TRBJ2-7; D is tentatively TRBD1 or TRBD2 (5 bases each). Germline lookup yields CDR1 LNHDA and CDR2 SQIVND (reference sequence). There are 14 residues in the CDR3. The germline V and J ends were trimmed by 0 bases and 3 bases, with 9 bases remaining between them. CDR3 sequence reads: CASSIDRESYEQYF. As DNA, the CDR3 is TGTGCCAGTAGTATAGACAGGGAGAGCTACGAGCAGTACTTC. The complete variable domain, with remaining parts taken from reference TRBV19 and TRBJ2-7, reads DGGITQSPKYLFRKEGQNVTLSCEQNLNHDAMYWYRQDPGQGLRLIYYSQIVNDFQKGDIAEGYSVSREKKESFPLTVTSAQKNPTAFYLCASSIDRESYEQYFGPGTRLTVT.

Here the CDR3 reads CSVEERGDNYGYTF. The CDR3 DNA reads TGCAGCGTTGAAGAACGGGGGGATAACTATGGCTACACCTTC. The J gene is TRBJ1-2, the V gene TRBV29-1, with a tentative D call TRBD1 (5 bases). Trimming stripped 0 bases from V and 1 base from J, with 9 bases between. This CDR3 region has 14 residues. CDR1 and CDR2 (germline): SQVTM, ANQGSEA.

The rearrangement uses TRBV7-9 and TRBJ1-2; D uncertain. This CDR3 has 13 amino acids. Germline CDR1 is SEHNR and CDR2 is FQNEAQ (reference sequence). Trimming removed 5 bases at V and 4 bases at J, with 11 bases between. This CDR3 is CASSESSSYGYTF. Here the CDR3 DNA reads TGTGCCAGCAGCGAAAGTAGTAGCTATGGCTACACCTTC.

This clonotype was seen ten or more times. This chain joins TRBV6-1 and TRBJ2-7; 9 bases map to TRBD1. The junction had 3 bases not matched to a gene; V was cut back by 3 bases and J by 6 bases. From germline, CDR1 is MNHNS and CDR2 SASEGT. This CDR3 contains 13 residues. The CDR3 sequence is CASSEWTGAEQYF. The CDR3 region has the DNA TGTGCCAGCAGTGAGTGGACAGGGGCCGAGCAGTACTTC.

There are a few counts of this clonotype. The chain is built from TRBV15 and TRBJ2-2; D is unclear. The CDR3 is made up of 15 amino acids. Trimming shortened V by 1 base and J by 0 bases, and 6 bases separated the two germline ends. Looked up from germline, CDR1 is LNHNV and CDR2 is YYDKDF (reference sequence). CDR3 region: CATSRGVTNTGELFF. Here the CDR3 DNA reads TGTGCCACCAGCAGAGGAGTTACGAACACCGGGGAGCTGTTTTTT.